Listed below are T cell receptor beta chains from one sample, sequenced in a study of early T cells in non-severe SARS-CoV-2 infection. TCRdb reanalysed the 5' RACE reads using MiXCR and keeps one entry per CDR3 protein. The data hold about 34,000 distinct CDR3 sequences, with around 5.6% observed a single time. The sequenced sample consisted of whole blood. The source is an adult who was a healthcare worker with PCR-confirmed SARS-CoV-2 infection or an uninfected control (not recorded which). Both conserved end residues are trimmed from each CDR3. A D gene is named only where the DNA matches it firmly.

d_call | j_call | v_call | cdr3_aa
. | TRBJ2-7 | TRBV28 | ASGRRGRGYEQY
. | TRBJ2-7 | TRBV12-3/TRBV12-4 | ASSLTGPEQY
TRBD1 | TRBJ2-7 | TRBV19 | ATTPTGGINEQY
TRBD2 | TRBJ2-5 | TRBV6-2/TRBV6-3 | ASRDTSAEETQY
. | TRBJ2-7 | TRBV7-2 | ASSRRDKSYEQY
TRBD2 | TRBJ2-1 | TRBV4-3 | ASSQSWGTSGSYNEQF
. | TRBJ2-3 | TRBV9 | ASSVDWGGTDTQY
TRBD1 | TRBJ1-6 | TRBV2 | AGQGTQRNSPLH
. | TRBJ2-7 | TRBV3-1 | ASSQDGTGSYEQY
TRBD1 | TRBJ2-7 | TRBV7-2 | ASSLRLTTGTVSYEQY
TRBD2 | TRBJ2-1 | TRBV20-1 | SASSGGYEQF
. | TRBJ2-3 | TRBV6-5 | ASSYFGQGGDTQY
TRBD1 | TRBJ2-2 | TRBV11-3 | ASSLVGGNTGELF
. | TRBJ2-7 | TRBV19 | ASSSRDTHYEQY
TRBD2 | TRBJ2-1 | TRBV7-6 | ASSKYLAGVNNEQF
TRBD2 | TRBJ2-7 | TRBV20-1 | SARDGGAYEQY
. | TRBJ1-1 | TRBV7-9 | ASSLDGLKAF